These 25 T cell receptor beta chains originate from one sample sequenced in a study of CXCR3-negative and CXCR3-positive naive CD8 T cells. Study outcomes and limitations: The TRB CDR3s that CXCR3-positive naive cells carried were more hydrophobic than those of CXCR3-negative naive cells.

These receptors are not linked to any known antigen. Carrying UMI labels, the TRB cDNA libraries were prepared through 5' RACE. Reanalyzing the 5' RACE reads, TCRdb keeps one entry per CDR3 protein, without DNA. The record lists around 88,000 distinct CDR3 sequences, of which the ten most abundant hold 0.82%. Sequenced: naive CXCR3+ CD8+ T cells from blood. This sample's subset: CD45RO-CCR7+CD27+CD95- naive CD8+ T cells expressing CXCR3 (TNR3+). The receptors derive from a human donor in good health. Some clones in this sample may be carry-over from other donors' samples.

The V and J genes are TRBV6-6 and TRBJ2-1; the TCRdb D gene call, TRBD2, has no DNA to confirm it. CDR3 size: 18 residues. Germline V gives CDR1 MNHNY, CDR2 SVGAGI (reference sequence). CDR3: CASSYSMEVAGVYNEQFF.

The chain has TRBV5-1 and TRBJ2-3; TCRdb returns TRBD2, unconfirmable since there is no DNA. The CDR3 has 15 amino acids. The germline gives CDR1 SGHRS, CDR2 YFSETQ. The CDR3 protein is CASSLAAAGGDTQYF.

The V call is TRBV6-5, the J call TRBJ2-6; TCRdb reports TRBD1, a call that lacks DNA to check it against. This CDR3 is 18 amino acids long. Germline loops: CDR1 MNHEY, CDR2 SVGAGI. The CDR3 loop is CASSNGTGFYSGANVLTF.

The CDR3 spells CASSLWGAGTDTQYF. The chain is built from TRBV28 and TRBJ2-3; without DNA, the TCRdb call of TRBD1 cannot be checked. Germline CDR1 MDHEN, CDR2 SYDVKM. The CDR3 has 15 amino acids.

V gene TRBV15 combines with J gene TRBJ2-5. Per germline, CDR1 LNHNV and CDR2 YYDKDF (reference sequence). CDR3 length: 14 residues. CDR3 sequence: CATSREMYQETQYF.

This chain joins TRBV15 and TRBJ2-5. The germline CDR1 and CDR2 sequences are LNHNV and YYDKDF (reference sequence). This CDR3 region has 13 residues. CDR3 protein: CATSRDTIKTQYF.

The V call is TRBV5-1, the J call TRBJ1-1. CDR3 size: 15 residues. From germline, CDR1 is SGHRS and CDR2 YFSETQ. The CDR3 here is CASSLPSSSGTEAFF.

V usage is TRBV6-6 and J usage is TRBJ1-1. Germline CDR1 is MNHNY and CDR2 is SVGAGI (reference sequence). The CDR3 is made up of 13 amino acids. The CDR3 here is CATNAGRHTEAFF.

The rearrangement links TRBV6-2 or TRBV6-3 to TRBJ2-1. The CDR3 spans 12 residues. Germline-derived CDR1 and CDR2 are MNHEY and SVGEGT. This CDR3 is CASRLGYNEQFF.

The chain employs TRBV18 and TRBJ2-7; with no DNA, the TCRdb D assignment of TRBD2 cannot be verified. The CDR3 covers 13 residues. Germline assignment: CDR1 KGHSH and CDR2 LQKENI. The chain's CDR3 is CASSPEGSYEQYF.

The V call is TRBV7-6, the J call TRBJ1-1. CDR1 and CDR2 from the germline V gene are SGHVS and FNYEAQ. CDR3 length: 15 residues. The CDR3 region is CASSAVPGSDTEAFF. The whole variable domain, remainder taken from reference TRBV7-6 and TRBJ1-1, is GAGVSQSPRYKVTKRGQDVALRCDPISGHVSLYWYRQALGQGPEFLTYFNYEAQQDKSGLPNDRFSAERPEGSISTLTIQRTEQRDSAMYRCASSAVPGSDTEAFFGQGTRLTVV.

The chain carries TRBV27 and TRBJ2-7; the TCRdb D gene call, TRBD1, has no DNA to confirm it. Germline-derived CDR1 and CDR2 are MNHEY and SMNVEV (reference sequence). The CDR3 extends over 15 amino acids. This CDR3 is CASSPKQGRDYEQYF.

The chain links TRBV29-1 to TRBJ2-1; the D gene TCRdb calls, TRBD1, cannot be checked with no DNA. Germline lookup yields CDR1 SQVTM and CDR2 ANQGSEA. There are 15 residues in the CDR3. The CDR3 region is CSVVGRDRGDDEQFF.

The chain uses TRBV28 and TRBJ1-5; TCRdb names TRBD1, which stays unverified in the absence of DNA. The CDR3 has 16 residues. Germline V gene data show CDR1 as MDHEN and CDR2 as SYDVKM. CDR3 sequence: CASTSPGTLEGQPQHF.

V usage is TRBV7-9 and J usage is TRBJ2-7; TCRdb returns TRBD2, unconfirmable since there is no DNA. This CDR3 region has 12 residues. Germline V gives CDR1 SEHNR, CDR2 FQNEAQ (reference sequence). The chain's CDR3 is CASSKRLGEQYF.

The chain carries TRBV6-1 and TRBJ2-1. Germline loops: CDR1 MNHNS, CDR2 SASEGT. The CDR3 totals 15 residues. This CDR3 is CASRITDPTYNEQFF.

This chain uses TRBV27 with TRBJ1-3; TCRdb returns TRBD1, unconfirmable since there is no DNA. Looked up from germline, CDR1 is MNHEY and CDR2 is SMNVEV (reference sequence). The CDR3 is 14 residues long. The CDR3 loop reads CASSLGRPGNTIYF.

The chain has TRBV29-1 and TRBJ2-1; TCRdb proposes TRBD2, but this gene call is untestable without DNA. This CDR3 region has 14 residues. Germline V gives CDR1 SQVTM, CDR2 ANQGSEA. The CDR3 sequence: CSPQGLAGGDEQFF.

The V gene is TRBV4-2, the J gene TRBJ2-1. Germline values: CDR1 LGHNA, CDR2 YNFKEQ. The CDR3 covers 16 residues. The CDR3 region is CASSQYEREGLNEQFF.

This chain connects TRBV12-3 or TRBV12-4 to TRBJ1-6; TCRdb outputs TRBD1, but without DNA this stays unchecked. This CDR3 has 14 amino acids. CDR3: CASSHLGQADPLHF.

The V and J genes are TRBV27 and TRBJ1-5; checking the TCRdb D call of TRBD1 is not possible without DNA. Germline CDR1 is MNHEY and CDR2 is SMNVEV (reference sequence). The CDR3 covers 14 residues. CDR3 in amino acids: CASSAWGRNQPQHF.

The chain combines TRBV20-1 with TRBJ1-1; TCRdb calls TRBD1, which cannot be checked without DNA. This CDR3 comprises 14 residues. Germline loops: CDR1 DFQATT, CDR2 SNEGSKA (reference sequence). The CDR3 loop is CSARAPAVNTEAFF.

V is TRBV27 and J is TRBJ2-7; the D gene TCRdb calls, TRBD1, cannot be checked with no DNA. The CDR3 sequence is 15 residues long. Germline loops: CDR1 MNHEY, CDR2 SMNVEV (reference sequence). The CDR3 region is CASSLAHGGSYEQYF.

This chain's CDR3 is CASSLLDHYYGYTF. The chain employs TRBV5-1 and TRBJ1-2. The CDR3 loop spans 14 amino acids. Germline CDR1 and CDR2: SGHRS and YFSETQ.

This chain joins TRBV27 and TRBJ1-2. Germline CDR1 reads MNHEY; CDR2 reads SMNVEV (reference sequence). The CDR3 is made up of 13 amino acids. CDR3 loop: CASRRGITGGYTF.